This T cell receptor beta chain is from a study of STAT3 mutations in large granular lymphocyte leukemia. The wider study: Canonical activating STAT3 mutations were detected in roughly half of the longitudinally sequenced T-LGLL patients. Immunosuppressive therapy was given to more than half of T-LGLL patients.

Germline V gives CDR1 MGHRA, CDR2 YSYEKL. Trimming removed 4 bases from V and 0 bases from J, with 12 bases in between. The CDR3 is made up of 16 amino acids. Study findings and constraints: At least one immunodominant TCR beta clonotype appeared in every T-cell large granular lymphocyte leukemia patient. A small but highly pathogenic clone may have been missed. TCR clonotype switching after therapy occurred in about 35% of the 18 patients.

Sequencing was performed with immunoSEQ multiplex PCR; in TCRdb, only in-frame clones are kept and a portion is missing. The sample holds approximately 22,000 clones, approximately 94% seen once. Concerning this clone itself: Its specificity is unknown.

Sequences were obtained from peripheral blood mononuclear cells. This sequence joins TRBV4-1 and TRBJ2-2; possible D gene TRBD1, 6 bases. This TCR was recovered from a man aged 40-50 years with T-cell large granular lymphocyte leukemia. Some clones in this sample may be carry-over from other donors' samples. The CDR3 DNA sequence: TGCGCCAGCAGCCGCAGGGGAACCCCGAACACCGGGGAGCTGTTTTTT. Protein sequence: CASSRRGTPNTGELFF.